This T cell receptor (beta chain) derives from a study of blood T cell repertoires in COVID-19. As for the study in general: Acute-phase and convalescent COVID-19 samples originated in the United States, Italy and Spain. PBMCs, B-cell-depleted T cells, or T cells were the source of the cDNA or gDNA that made up the material.

The ends were cut back, 1 base at V and 3 bases at J, with 11 bases in the middle. The germline V gene encodes CDR1 SGHDT and CDR2 YYEEEE. This CDR3 spans 15 amino acids. This clone occurred a few times. The method was immunoSEQ multiplex PCR; TCRdb's version includes in-frame clones alone and lacks a portion of them. Of over 200,000 clones detected, over 75% appear once; the ten largest clones hold less than 20%. V usage is TRBV5-6 and J usage is TRBJ1-5, with no clear D. The specimen was PBMCs or T cells enriched from blood (not recorded which). This receptor was taken from a man younger than 35 who had recovered from COVID-19. The CDR3 is CASSLRLSTNQPQHF. Here the CDR3 DNA reads TGTGCCAGCAGCTTGCGACTTTCCACCAATCAGCCCCAGCATTTT.